This TCR beta chain was sequenced during a study of cytomegalovirus exposure and HLA in healthy donors. Study-wide results and limits: Cytomegalovirus association was assigned to more than 150 TCR beta chains.

The PCR ran on 60 Vbeta and 13 Jbeta primers. Using immunoSEQ multiplex PCR, the repertoire was profiled, and TCRdb retains in-frame clones only, with some absent. The data hold over 150,000 clones, with roughly four fifths observed a single time. Germline-derived CDR1 and CDR2 are SGHNT and YENEEA. The V segment lost 2 bases and the J segment 1 base; nucleotides outside the gene matches: 6. CDR3 length equals 18 residues. As concerns this clone: No antigen is known for it.

This sequence joins TRBV11-3 and TRBJ2-5, with 14 positions matching TRBD2. Specimen: PBMCs. The sequence was obtained from a male donor in good health and CMV-seronegative. The CDR3 region has the DNA TGTGCCAGCAGCTTAAGCCCCGGGACTAGCGGGAGCCAAGAGACCCAGTACTTC. Translating gives CASSLSPGTSGSQETQYF.